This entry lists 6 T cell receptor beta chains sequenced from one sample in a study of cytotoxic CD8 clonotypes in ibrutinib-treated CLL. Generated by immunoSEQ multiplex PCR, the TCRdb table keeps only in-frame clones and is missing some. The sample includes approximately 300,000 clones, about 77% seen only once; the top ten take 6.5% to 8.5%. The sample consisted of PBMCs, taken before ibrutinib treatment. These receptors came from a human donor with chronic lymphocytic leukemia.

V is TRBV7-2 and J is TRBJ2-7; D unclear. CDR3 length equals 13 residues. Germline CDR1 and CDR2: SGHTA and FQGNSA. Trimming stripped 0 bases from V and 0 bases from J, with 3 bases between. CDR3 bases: TGTGCCAGCAGCTTAGCCCGCTCCTACGAGCAGTACTTC. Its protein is CASSLARSYEQYF.

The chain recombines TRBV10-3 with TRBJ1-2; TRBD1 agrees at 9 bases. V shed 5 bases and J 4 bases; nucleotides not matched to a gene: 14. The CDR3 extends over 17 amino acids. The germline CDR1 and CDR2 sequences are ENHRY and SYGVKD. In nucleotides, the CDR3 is TGTGCCATCAGTCCGGGACAGGGAAGGATAAAGGGCTATGGCTACACCTTC. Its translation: CAISPGQGRIKGYGYTF.

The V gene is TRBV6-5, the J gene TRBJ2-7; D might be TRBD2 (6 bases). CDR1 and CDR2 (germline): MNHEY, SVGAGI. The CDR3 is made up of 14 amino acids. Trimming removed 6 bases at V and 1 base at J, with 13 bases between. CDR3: CASSFRRGSYEQYF. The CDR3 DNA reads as TGTGCCAGCAGCTTCCGGCGGGGTTCCTACGAGCAGTACTTC.

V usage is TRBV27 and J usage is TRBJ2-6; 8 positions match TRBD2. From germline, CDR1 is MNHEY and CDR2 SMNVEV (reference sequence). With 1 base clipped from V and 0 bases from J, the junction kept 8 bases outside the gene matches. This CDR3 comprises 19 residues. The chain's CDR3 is CASSLFGLAGSSGANVLTF. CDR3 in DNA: TGTGCCAGCAGTTTATTTGGGCTAGCGGGTTCCTCTGGGGCCAACGTCCTGACTTTC.

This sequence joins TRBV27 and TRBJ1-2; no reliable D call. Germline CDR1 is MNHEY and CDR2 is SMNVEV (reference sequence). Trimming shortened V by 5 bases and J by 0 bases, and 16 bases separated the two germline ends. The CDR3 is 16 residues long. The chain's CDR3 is CASSTTNSPANYGYTF. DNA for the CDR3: TGTGCCAGCAGTACAACCAACAGCCCGGCTAACTATGGCTACACCTTC.

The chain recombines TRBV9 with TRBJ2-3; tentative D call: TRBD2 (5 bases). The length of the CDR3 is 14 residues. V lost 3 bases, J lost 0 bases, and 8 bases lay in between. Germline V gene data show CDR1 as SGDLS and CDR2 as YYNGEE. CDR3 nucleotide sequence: TGTGCCAGCAGCGATAGCGTTAGCACAGATACGCAGTATTTT. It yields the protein CASSDSVSTDTQYF.